The present T cell receptor beta chain was sequenced within a study of T cell changes during pregnancy in multiple sclerosis. This table comes from immunoSEQ multiplex PCR, and its TCRdb copy is limited to in-frame clones, with some not included. The repertoire holds more than 85,000 clones, with 90% to 95% as singletons. The trim removed 3 bases at V and 5 bases at J, leaving 7 bases unmatched. Germline CDR1 and CDR2: LNHNV and YYDKDF (reference sequence). This CDR3 region has 16 residues. V gene TRBV15 combines with J gene TRBJ2-5; 12 bases are shared with TRBD1. Sequencing used peripheral blood, obtained before pregnancy. This sequence originates from a female donor with multiple sclerosis, enrolled in a pregnancy study. The chain's CDR3 is CATSSGGQGAGETQYF. As DNA, the CDR3 is TGTGCCACCAGCAGCGGGGGACAGGGGGCAGGGGAGACCCAGTACTTC.